A selection of T cell receptor beta chains follows, all from one sample in a study of blood T cell repertoires in COVID-19. Here immunoSEQ multiplex PCR was the method, and the copy in TCRdb shows in-frame clones only, minus some. The sample holds 55,000 to 75,000 clones, 80% to 85% seen once. Sequenced material: peripheral blood. These receptors all stem from a man older than 75 with COVID-19, enrolled during active disease. CDR3s include the opening cysteine and the closing phenylalanine or tryptophan. A D gene is named only where the DNA matches it firmly. Size is omitted from some rows. Given values are once, few, many or a class for expanded clones.

D	V	J	size	CDR3	DNA
.	TRBV19	TRBJ1-4	.	CASSTGGPRDEKLFF	TGTGCCAGTAGTACCGGGGGTCCGAGGGATGAAAAACTGTTTTTT
TRBD1	TRBV11-2	TRBJ1-1	.	CASSFTGGFTEAFF	TGTGCCAGCAGCTTCACAGGGGGCTTCACTGAAGCTTTCTTT
.	TRBV3-1/TRBV3-2	TRBJ1-6	.	CASSRQGMESPLHF	TGTGCCAGCAGCCGCCAGGGTATGGAATCACCCCTCCACTTT
TRBD2	TRBV3-1/TRBV3-2	TRBJ2-4	.	CASSRGGLAERRNIQYF	TGTGCCAGCAGCCGGGGGGGACTAGCGGAAAGGAGAAACATTCAGTACTTC
.	TRBV7-8	TRBJ1-2	.	CASSLGGREDYGYTF	TGTGCCAGCAGCTTAGGGGGCAGGGAAGACTATGGCTACACCTTC
.	TRBV3-1/TRBV3-2	TRBJ1-5	.	CASSHGTGSNQPQHF	TGTGCCAGCAGCCACGGAACAGGGAGCAATCAGCCCCAGCATTTT
.	TRBV7-2	TRBJ2-6	.	CASKLRSQGITGANVLTF	TGTGCCTCCAAGCTTAGGTCCCAGGGGATAACTGGGGCCAACGTCCTGACTTTC
.	TRBV12-3/TRBV12-4	TRBJ1-4	.	CASSFQVHEKLFF	TGTGCCAGCAGTTTCCAGGTGCATGAAAAACTGTTTTTT
.	TRBV7-2	TRBJ1-5	.	CASSPLPGPNQPQHF	TGTGCCAGCAGCCCCCTCCCTGGCCCCAATCAGCCCCAGCATTTT
.	TRBV11-2	TRBJ1-3	.	CASSLSWAAGNTIYF	TGTGCCAGCAGCTTATCGTGGGCTGCTGGAAACACCATATATTTT
TRBD1	TRBV18	TRBJ1-2	few	CASSPTGRDYGYTF	TGTGCCAGCTCACCGACAGGGAGAGACTATGGCTACACCTTC
.	TRBV9	TRBJ1-1	.	CASSPGVNTEAFF	TGTGCCAGCAGCCCCGGGGTGAACACTGAAGCTTTCTTT
.	TRBV27	TRBJ2-7	.	CASSLSQAYEQYF	TGTGCCAGCAGTTTATCACAGGCTTACGAGCAGTACTTC
.	TRBV4-1	TRBJ2-7	.	CASSRGTKPSYEQYF	TGCGCCAGCAGCCGGGGGACAAAGCCGTCCTACGAGCAGTACTTC
TRBD1	TRBV10-3	TRBJ2-5	.	CAISVTGEETQYF	TGTGCCATCAGCGTCACAGGGGAAGAGACCCAGTACTTC
.	TRBV6-4	TRBJ1-6	.	CASSDGQYNSPLHF	TGTGCCAGCAGTGACGGGCAGTATAATTCACCCCTCCACTTT